A selection of T cell receptor beta chains follows, all from one sample in a study of blood T cell repertoires in COVID-19. Generated by immunoSEQ multiplex PCR, the TCRdb table keeps only in-frame clones and is missing some. The sample lists roughly 200,000 clones, roughly 85% occurring once. Material: peripheral blood. The receptors derive from a woman older than 75 with acute or convalescent COVID-19. CDR3s include the opening cysteine and the closing phenylalanine or tryptophan. The D gene is left open where the match is weak. Rows may omit the clone size; those that give it use once, few, many or a size class.

j_call v_call d_call clone_size cdr3_nt cdr3_aa
TRBJ2-1 TRBV7-9 NA once TGTGCCAGCAGCCCCCCCAGGGGGCGCGGGAGAGATAATGAGCAGTTCTTC CASSPPRGRGRDNEQFF
TRBJ2-7 TRBV10-3 TRBD1 NA TGTGCCATCAGTGAAGACAGGGGCTATGGCGACGAGCAGTACTTC CAISEDRGYGDEQYF
TRBJ1-2 TRBV4-2 TRBD1 NA TGTGCCAGCAGCCAAGGTTTATTACGACAGGGAACCTCGGGCTACACCTTC CASSQGLLRQGTSGYTF
TRBJ2-7 TRBV7-2 TRBD1 NA TGTGCCAGCAGCTTAATGGGACAGGACGGCGAGCAGTACTTC CASSLMGQDGEQYF
TRBJ2-2 TRBV10-3 TRBD2 NA TGTGCCATCGGAGTGACTAGCGCCCCGAACACCGGGGAGCTGTTTTTT CAIGVTSAPNTGELFF
TRBJ2-7 TRBV6-2/TRBV6-3 NA NA TGTGCCAGCAGTTACCAGCCAAAGGCGGGTTTCGGCGAGCAGTACTTC CASSYQPKAGFGEQYF
TRBJ2-1 TRBV6-2/TRBV6-3 NA NA TGTGCCAGCAGTCGGATAGGAGCGGGCCGTTACAATGAGCAGTTCTTC CASSRIGAGRYNEQFF
TRBJ2-1 TRBV2 TRBD2 NA TGTGCCAGCAGGGGACTAGCGGGAGACAATGAGCAGTTCTTC CASRGLAGDNEQFF
TRBJ2-1 TRBV10-2 NA NA TGCGCCAGCAGGGGGAGTAGGAATGAGCAGTTCTTC CASRGSRNEQFF
TRBJ1-6 TRBV7-8 TRBD1 NA TGTGCCAGCAGCCTCTGGACCGGGACAGCTTTTGTTTCACCCCTCCACTTT CASSLWTGTAFVSPLHF
TRBJ1-4 TRBV14 NA NA TGTGCCAGCAGCCCTCGGTGGTCGACTAATGAAAAACTGTTTTTT CASSPRWSTNEKLFF
TRBJ2-2 TRBV7-9 TRBD1 once TGTGCCAGCCGCCGGGACAGGACGTCTGGGGAGCTGTTTTTT CASRRDRTSGELFF
TRBJ1-1 TRBV15 NA NA TGTGCCACCAGCAGAGCAGGGGACACTGAAGCTTTCTTT CATSRAGDTEAFF
TRBJ2-1 TRBV6-5 TRBD1 NA TGTGCCAGCAGGGACAGGGGGGACCCTTACAATGAGCAGTTCTTC CASRDRGDPYNEQFF
TRBJ2-7 TRBV7-9 NA NA TGTGCCAGCAGCTTATTTACAGGGAGCTCCTACGAGCAGTACTTC CASSLFTGSSYEQYF
TRBJ1-3 TRBV28 NA NA TGTGCCAGCAGCCGCTTCGTGGGGAGCGGAAACACCATATATTTT CASSRFVGSGNTIYF
TRBJ2-3 TRBV4-1 TRBD2 NA TGCGCCAGCAGCCAAGATATAGCAAATGAGCCTAGCGGGAAAAGCACAGATACGCAGTATTTT CASSQDIANEPSGKSTDTQYF
TRBJ1-2 TRBV4-1 NA NA TGCGCCAGCAGCCAGTCAAGCTGGACAGACTATGGCTACACCTTC CASSQSSWTDYGYTF
TRBJ2-2 TRBV29-1 TRBD2 NA TGCAGCGCCGAAGGGCTAGCGGGAGGGCCTGGCACCGGGGAGCTGTTTTTT CSAEGLAGGPGTGELFF
TRBJ1-1 TRBV9 NA NA TGTGCCAGCAGCGTAGCGGACACTGAAGCTTTCTTT CASSVADTEAFF
TRBJ2-3 TRBV7-2 NA NA TGTGCCAGCAGCCCGGGGACAAGATGGGCAGATACGCAGTATTTT CASSPGTRWADTQYF
TRBJ2-7 TRBV12-3/TRBV12-4 TRBD1 NA TGTGCCAGCAGGCAAACAGGGGGCTACGAGCAGTACTTC CASRQTGGYEQYF
TRBJ2-7 TRBV7-2 TRBD2 NA TGTGCCAGCAGCCCGCAGCGGGAGGGCCGTTACGAGCAGTACTTC CASSPQREGRYEQYF
TRBJ2-7 TRBV29-1 NA NA TGCAGCGTTGGGGGGAGCGCAGGGGACTACGAGCAGTACTTC CSVGGSAGDYEQYF
TRBJ2-7 TRBV2 NA NA TGTGCCAGCAGTGAAGCGACTCCGGCCCTCAAGCAGTACTTC CASSEATPALKQYF
TRBJ1-5 TRBV27 TRBD1 NA TGTGCCAGCAGATGGACAGGGGGAAATCAGCCCCAGCATTTT CASRWTGGNQPQHF
TRBJ1-6 TRBV9 TRBD1 NA TGTGCCAGCAGCGAATCCGACAGGGGTAGATTTTCACCCCTCCACTTT CASSESDRGRFSPLHF
TRBJ2-1 TRBV29-1 NA NA TGCAGCGTTAAGAGGGTGCTTGAGCAGTTCTTC CSVKRVLEQFF
TRBJ1-1 TRBV19 NA NA TGTGCCAGTAGTATCTGGAGGGCCGAGAACACTGAAGCTTTCTTT CASSIWRAENTEAFF